This TCR beta chain was recorded in a study of blood T cell repertoires in COVID-19. Overall study: Samples came from the United States, Italy and Spain, spanning acute and convalescent COVID-19. T cells, B-cell-depleted T cells, or PBMCs provided the cDNA or gDNA that served as material.

In Seattle, patients joined the study during active infection and were tracked longitudinally. Methods used by the authors: Estimated nucleated cell counts came from reference gene primer amplification. TCRdb's table, derived via immunoSEQ multiplex PCR, lists solely in-frame clones and lacks some. That table gives V, J and clone size, and the DNA gave D and trimming. Of tens of thousands of clones listed, 89% are singletons. The CDR3 extends over 17 amino acids. Per the germline V gene, CDR1 is DFQATT and CDR2 is SNEGSKA (reference sequence). The junction had 14 bases not matched to a gene; V was cut back by 3 bases and J by 2 bases.

This chain joins TRBV20-1 and TRBJ2-3; 7 bases are a match to TRBD2. The receptor was derived from a woman aged 55-75 years with COVID-19, enrolled during active disease. The source material was peripheral blood. The CDR3 loop is CSASWEPERGHTDTQYF. CDR3 sequence (DNA): TGCAGTGCTAGTTGGGAGCCCGAGCGGGGCCACACAGATACGCAGTATTTT.